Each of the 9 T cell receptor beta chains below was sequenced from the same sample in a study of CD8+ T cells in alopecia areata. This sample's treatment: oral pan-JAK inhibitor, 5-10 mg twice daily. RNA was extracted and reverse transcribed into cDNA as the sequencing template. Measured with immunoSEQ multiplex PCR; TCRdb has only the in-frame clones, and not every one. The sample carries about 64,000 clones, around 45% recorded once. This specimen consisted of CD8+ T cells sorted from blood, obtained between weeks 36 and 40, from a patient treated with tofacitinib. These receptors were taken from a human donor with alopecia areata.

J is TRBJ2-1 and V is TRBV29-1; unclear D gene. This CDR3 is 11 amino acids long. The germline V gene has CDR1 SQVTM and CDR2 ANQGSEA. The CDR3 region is CSETEPHEQFF. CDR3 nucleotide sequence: TGCAGTGAGACGGAGCCCCATGAGCAGTTCTTC.

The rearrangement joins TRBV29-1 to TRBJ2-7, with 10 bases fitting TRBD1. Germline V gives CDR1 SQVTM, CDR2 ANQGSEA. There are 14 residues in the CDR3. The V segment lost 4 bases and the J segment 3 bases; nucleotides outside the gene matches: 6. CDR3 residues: CSVVIRDRGYEQYF. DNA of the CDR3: TGCAGCGTTGTTATCCGGGACAGGGGCTACGAGCAGTACTTC.

CDR3 region: CASSVEIQGIDTGELFF. CDR3 in DNA: TGTGCCAGCAGCGTAGAGATACAGGGTATCGACACCGGGGAGCTGTTTTTT. This chain joins TRBV9 and TRBJ2-2, with D possibly matching TRBD1 (6 bases). Trimming cost V 0 bases and J 3 bases, with 15 bases left between them. Per germline, CDR1 SGDLS and CDR2 YYNGEE. The CDR3 is 17 amino acids.

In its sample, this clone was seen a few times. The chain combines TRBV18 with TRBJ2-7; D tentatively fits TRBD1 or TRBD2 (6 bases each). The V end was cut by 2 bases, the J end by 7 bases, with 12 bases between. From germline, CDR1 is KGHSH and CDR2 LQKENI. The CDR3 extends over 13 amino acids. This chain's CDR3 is CASSPGGGDEQYF. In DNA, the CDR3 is TGTGCCAGCTCACCAGGAGGGGGAGATGAGCAGTACTTC.

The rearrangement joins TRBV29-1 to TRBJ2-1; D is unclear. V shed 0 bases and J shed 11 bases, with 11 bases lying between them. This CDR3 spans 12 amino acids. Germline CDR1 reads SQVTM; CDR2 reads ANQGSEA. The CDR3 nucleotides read TGCAGCGTTGAAGAGGAAGGGCGGAAGCAGTTCTTC. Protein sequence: CSVEEEGRKQFF.

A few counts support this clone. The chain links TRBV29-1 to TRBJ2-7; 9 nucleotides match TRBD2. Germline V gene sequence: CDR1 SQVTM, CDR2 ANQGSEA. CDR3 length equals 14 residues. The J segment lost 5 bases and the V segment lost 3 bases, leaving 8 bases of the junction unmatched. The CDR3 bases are TGCAGCGTTGATTTTAGCGGGAGCGGGAACGAGCAGTACTTC. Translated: CSVDFSGSGNEQYF.

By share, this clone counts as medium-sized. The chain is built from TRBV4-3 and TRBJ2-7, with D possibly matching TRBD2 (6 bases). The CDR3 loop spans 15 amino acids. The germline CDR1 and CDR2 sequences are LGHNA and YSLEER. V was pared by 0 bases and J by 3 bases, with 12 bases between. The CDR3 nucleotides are TGCGCCAGCAGCCAAGATTGGCAGGGAGGCTACGAGCAGTACTTC. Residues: CASSQDWQGGYEQYF.

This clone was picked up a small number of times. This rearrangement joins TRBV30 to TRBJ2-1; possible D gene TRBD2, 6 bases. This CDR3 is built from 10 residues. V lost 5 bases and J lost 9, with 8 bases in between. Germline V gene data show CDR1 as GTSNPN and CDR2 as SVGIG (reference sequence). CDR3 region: CAWRGIEQFF. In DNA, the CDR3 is TGTGCCTGGCGGGGGATTGAGCAGTTCTTC.

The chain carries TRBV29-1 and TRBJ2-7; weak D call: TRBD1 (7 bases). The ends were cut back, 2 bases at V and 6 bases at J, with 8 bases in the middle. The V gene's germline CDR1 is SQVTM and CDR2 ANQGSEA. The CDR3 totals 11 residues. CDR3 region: CSVEQGGEQYF. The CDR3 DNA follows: TGCAGCGTTGAACAGGGGGGCGAGCAGTACTTC.